Listed below are T cell receptor beta chains from one sample, sequenced in a study of blood T cell repertoires in COVID-19. Repertoires were generated with immunoSEQ multiplex PCR, while TCRdb's copy carries only in-frame clones and drops some. The table lists under 25,000 clones, approximately 89% of them singletons. Sequencing input: peripheral blood. These receptors came from a human donor in a cohort sampled during active COVID-19. CDR3s include the opening cysteine and the closing phenylalanine or tryptophan. The D gene is left open where the match is weak. Rows give clone size only sometimes, using once, few, many, or a class for an expanded clone.

V gene	D gene	clone size	J gene	CDR3 DNA	CDR3 protein
TRBV28	.	.	TRBJ1-2	TGTGCCAGCAGTTTAAGACAGCGCGGCAACTATGGCTACACCTTC	CASSLRQRGNYGYTF
TRBV4-2	.	once	TRBJ1-4	TGTGCCAGCAGCCAAGAACGAGTTAATGAAAAACTGTTTTTT	CASSQERVNEKLFF
TRBV18	.	.	TRBJ1-5	TGTGCCAGCTCACCACGGACTGAGGGACCCCAGCATTTT	CASSPRTEGPQHF
TRBV6-6	.	.	TRBJ1-2	TGTGCCAGCAACCCCGACCTAGCTAACTATGGCTACACCTTC	CASNPDLANYGYTF
TRBV28	.	.	TRBJ1-1	TGTGCCAGCATGCGTGACAGGAACACTGAAGCTTTCTTT	CASMRDRNTEAFF
TRBV28	TRBD2	.	TRBJ2-3	TGTGCCAGCACCCTGACTAGCGGATTAACAGATACGCAGTATTTT	CASTLTSGLTDTQYF
TRBV28	.	once	TRBJ2-7	TGTGCCAGCAGTTTACGCTACGAGCAGTACTTC	CASSLRYEQYF
TRBV5-1	.	.	TRBJ1-1	TGCGCCAGCAGCTTATACGGACAGAACACTGAAGCTTTCTTT	CASSLYGQNTEAFF
TRBV7-9	TRBD1	.	TRBJ2-6	TGTGCCAGCAGCCATGGGACAGGGGGCGCCTCGGCTGGGGCCAACGTCCTGACTTTC	CASSHGTGGASAGANVLTF
TRBV7-3	TRBD1	.	TRBJ1-4	TGTGCCAGCAGCTTAAGGACAGGGGGCGGTGAAAAACTGTTTTTT	CASSLRTGGGEKLFF
TRBV2	TRBD1	once	TRBJ1-5	TGTGCCAGCAGTGAAGCACCGGGACAGGGATTCAATCAGCCCCAGCATTTT	CASSEAPGQGFNQPQHF
TRBV19	TRBD2	.	TRBJ2-1	TGTGCCAGTAGTACACCTAGCGGGAGGCCTTCACTCTACAATGAGCAGTTCTTC	CASSTPSGRPSLYNEQFF